Each of the 21 T cell receptor beta chains below was sequenced from the same sample in a study of graft-versus-host responses after intestinal transplantation. Tissue from the graft was processed to free its intraepithelial and lamina propria lymphocytes. The protocol was immunoSEQ multiplex PCR, while the TCRdb copy is restricted to in-frame clones and leaves out a portion. The top ten clones hold approximately 5.1% of a sample with under 7,500 clones, around two thirds of them seen once. Sequenced here: ileum tissue, sampled about 8 weeks after transplant. Receptors originate from a human patient who received an intestinal transplant, so some T cells may come from the graft donor.

In DNA, the CDR3 is TGTGCCAGCAGCTTGTTCCAGGGGGCCACCGGGGAGCTGTTTTTT. It codes for CASSLFQGATGELFF. The gene calls are TRBV5-5 and TRBJ2-2; 8 bases align to TRBD1. The CDR3 consists of 15 residues. V shed 1 base and J 4 bases; nucleotides not matched to a gene: 3. Germline V gives CDR1 SGHKS, CDR2 YYEKEE (reference sequence).

The chain combines TRBV28 with TRBJ2-2, with TRBD1 identical over 9 bases. This CDR3 region has 14 residues. The V gene's germline CDR1 is MDHEN and CDR2 SYDVKM. V lost 6 bases and J lost 6; bases outside the gene matches: 5. The DNA for the CDR3 is TGTGCCAGCAGCATGACAGGGGGGGCCGGGGAGCTGTTTTTT. Amino acids: CASSMTGGAGELFF.

This clone was counted between two and nine times. The V call is TRBV11-2, the J call TRBJ2-3; 8 positions match TRBD2. Germline CDR1 and CDR2: SGHAT and FQNNGV. V lost 0 bases and J lost 2; bases outside the gene matches: 10. This CDR3 has 18 residues. CDR3 bases: TGTGCCAGCAGCTTAGATGGAGGCCTAGCGGGCCACACAGATACGCAGTATTTT. Amino acid sequence: CASSLDGGLAGHTDTQYF.

The rearrangement uses TRBV19 and TRBJ2-4; D possibly corresponds to TRBD2 (7 bases). The germline CDR1 and CDR2 sequences are LNHDA and SQIVND (reference sequence). Trimming left V 4 bases short and J 6 bases short, with 22 bases between. The CDR3 totals 17 residues. The CDR3: CASSTRRTGGFANIQYF. The DNA for the CDR3 is TGTGCCAGTAGTACAAGGCGTACGGGGGGCTTTGCAAACATTCAGTACTTC.

V is TRBV28 and J is TRBJ1-6; possibly TRBD1 for D (5 bases). Between the trimmed V and J ends, which lost 8 bases and 7 bases, there was a span of 18 bases. Germline lookup yields CDR1 MDHEN and CDR2 SYDVKM. The CDR3 extends over 15 amino acids. The CDR3 sequence is CASSPGGSANSPLHF. The CDR3 region has the DNA TGTGCCAGCTCCCCCGGGGGGAGCGCGAATTCACCCCTCCACTTT. The full variable domain, with the rest looked up from reference TRBV28 and TRBJ1-6, is DVKVTQSSRYLVKRTGEKVFLECVQDMDHENMFWYRQDPGLGLRLIYFSYDVKMKEKGDIPEGYSVSREKKERFSLILESASTNQTSMYLCASSPGGSANSPLHFGNGTRLTVT.

The chain is built from TRBV10-1 and TRBJ1-5, with TRBD1 matching 7 bases. The CDR3 is made up of 15 amino acids. With V trimmed by 5 bases and J by 5 bases, 9 bases remained unmatched. Germline-derived CDR1 and CDR2 are WNHNN and SYGVQD (reference sequence). CDR3 in amino acids: CASSPTGTWDQPQHF. In DNA, the CDR3 is TGCGCCAGCAGTCCGACAGGGACGTGGGATCAGCCCCAGCATTTT.

The V gene is TRBV28, the J gene TRBJ1-1, with 8 bases aligning to TRBD1. CDR3 length: 16 amino acids. The germline V gene has CDR1 MDHEN and CDR2 SYDVKM. Trimming at V came to 5 bases and at J to 5 bases, leaving 13 bases not matched to a gene. CDR3 sequence: CASSGTPTGVDTEAFF. CDR3 bases: TGTGCCAGCAGTGGAACGCCGACAGGGGTAGATACTGAAGCTTTCTTT.

The J gene is TRBJ2-5, the V gene TRBV9; the match to TRBD2 covers 11 bases. Germline V gene lookup returns CDR1 SGDLS and CDR2 YYNGEE. The CDR3 has 16 residues. J gave up 7 bases and V 2 bases, and 10 bases lay outside the gene matches. CDR3: CASSVSSGGTGGTQYF. CDR3 nucleotide sequence: TGTGCCAGCAGCGTCTCTAGCGGGGGGACCGGAGGGACCCAGTACTTC.

Regarding this clone: At one end, the junction sequence differs from germline, possibly due to a read error. The rearrangement links TRBV2 to TRBJ2-5; no firm D call. CDR1 is SNHLY, CDR2 FYNNEI, per germline. The CDR3 length is 14 residues. CDR3: CASKWLSSFEVVDF. The CDR3 nucleotides read TGTGCCAGCAAGTGGTTGAGTAGCTTCGAGGTCGTTGACTTC.

DNA of the CDR3: TGTGCCTGGAGTGTACAGGGGGGGGCTGGTGAAAAACTGTTTTTT. Amino acid sequence: CAWSVQGGAGEKLFF. The genes are TRBV30 and TRBJ1-4, with 8 bases identical to TRBD1. The CDR3 is made up of 15 amino acids. The germline V gene has CDR1 GTSNPN and CDR2 SVGIG (reference sequence). After removal of 0 bases from V and 7 bases from J, the junction contained 7 bases not matched to a gene.

The rearrangement links TRBV6-1 to TRBJ2-2; 9 nucleotides match TRBD1. The CDR3 totals 14 residues. CDR1 and CDR2 (germline): MNHNS, SASEGT. V shed 6 bases, J shed 7 bases, and the junction held 6 bases outside the gene matches. Here the CDR3 DNA reads TGTGCCAGCAGCATACAGGGGGCTGACGGGGAGCTGTTTTTT. Amino acids: CASSIQGADGELFF.

The CDR3 spells CSVVGSVNTEAFF. The CDR3 DNA follows: TGCAGCGTTGTGGGTAGCGTGAACACTGAAGCTTTCTTT. The genes are TRBV29-1 and TRBJ1-1, with D unclear. There are 13 residues in the CDR3. Germline assignment: CDR1 SQVTM and CDR2 ANQGSEA. Trimming shortened V by 4 bases and J by 0 bases, and 9 bases separated the two germline ends.

The chain recombines TRBV7-6 with TRBJ2-2; 10 nucleotides agree with TRBD2. This CDR3 is built from 14 residues. The germline V gene encodes CDR1 SGHVS and CDR2 FNYEAQ. J lost 8 bases, V lost 5 bases, and 5 bases had no gene match. The DNA for the CDR3 is TGTGCCAGCAGCCTGCTGACTAGCGGGGGGGAGCTGTTTTTT. Translation gives CASSLLTSGGELFF.

This clone has more than one count but fewer than ten. This rearrangement joins TRBV7-6 to TRBJ1-1, with D possibly TRBD1 on 5 matching bases. Trimming stripped 1 base from V and 1 base from J, with 10 bases between. The CDR3 contains 15 residues. Germline V lookup: CDR1 SGHVS, CDR2 FNYEAQ. For the CDR3, the DNA is TGTGCCAGCAGCTTAGAGCAGGGCTGGAACACTGAAGCTTTCTTT. This gives the protein CASSLEQGWNTEAFF.

V and J are TRBV7-2 and TRBJ2-5, with 7 bases identical to TRBD2. CDR3 length equals 15 residues. Germline V gene data show CDR1 as SGHTA and CDR2 as FQGNSA. V dropped 3 bases and J dropped 0; count of bases not matched to a gene: 4. DNA of the CDR3: TGTGCCAGCAGCTTGCCAGCGGGGTACCAAGAGACCCAGTACTTC. It codes for CASSLPAGYQETQYF.

This clone turned up a few times. The J gene is TRBJ2-1, the V gene TRBV27; D is uncertain. Trimming removed 5 bases from V and 2 bases from J, with 10 bases in between. The CDR3 length is 14 residues. From germline, CDR1 is MNHEY and CDR2 SMNVEV (reference sequence). The CDR3 is CASSPLPAYNEQFF. CDR3 coding DNA: TGTGCCAGCAGTCCCCTCCCGGCCTACAATGAGCAGTTCTTC.

V usage is TRBV9 and J usage is TRBJ2-2; 7 positions agree with TRBD2. The ends lost 0 bases at V and 4 bases at J; junction bases unmatched: 9. Germline CDR1 reads SGDLS; CDR2 reads YYNGEE. The CDR3 sequence is 17 residues long. CDR3 sequence reads: CASSVEIGGSITGELFF. CDR3 bases: TGTGCCAGCAGCGTAGAAATCGGGGGGTCAATCACCGGGGAGCTGTTTTTT.

V and J are TRBV27 and TRBJ2-7, with 10 bases matching TRBD2. Trimming removed 6 bases from V and 2 bases from J; junction bases left unmatched: 7. The CDR3 is made up of 15 amino acids. Germline-derived CDR1 and CDR2 are MNHEY and SMNVEV (reference sequence). The CDR3 DNA is TGTGCCAGCAGCTCGCAGCGGGGGGGGCCCTACGAGCAGTACGTC. This translates into CASSSQRGGPYEQYV.

This clone occurred a few times. This chain joins TRBV7-9 and TRBJ1-2; no definite D call. The CDR3 sequence is 14 residues long. CDR1 SEHNR and CDR2 FQNEAQ come from the germline V gene (reference sequence). Trimming pared 1 base from V and 6 bases from J, leaving 12 bases between. In nucleotides, the CDR3 is TGTGCCAGCAGCTTAGAGGCAGGAACTCATGGCTACACCTTC. Translated, it gives CASSLEAGTHGYTF.

This chain uses TRBV4-2 with TRBJ1-2; D perhaps matches TRBD1 (6 bases). This CDR3 is 14 amino acids long. Trimming left V 1 base short and J 7 bases short, with 13 bases between. Germline lookup yields CDR1 LGHNA and CDR2 YNFKEQ. This chain's CDR3 is CASSQGGGGVGYTF. The CDR3 DNA sequence: TGTGCCAGCAGCCAAGGGGGTGGGGGCGTTGGCTACACCTTC.

The V gene is TRBV28, the J gene TRBJ1-3; D is perhaps TRBD1 (6 bases). CDR3 size: 15 residues. Germline V CDR1 and CDR2: MDHEN, SYDVKM. Trimming cost V 3 bases and J 3 bases, with 12 bases left between them. This CDR3 reads CASSLAQGNGNTIYF. Here the CDR3 DNA reads TGTGCCAGCAGTTTGGCCCAGGGGAATGGAAACACCATATATTTT. Together with reference TRBV28 and TRBJ1-3, the CDR3 gives the full variable domain: DVKVTQSSRYLVKRTGEKVFLECVQDMDHENMFWYRQDPGLGLRLIYFSYDVKMKEKGDIPEGYSVSREKKERFSLILESASTNQTSMYLCASSLAQGNGNTIYFGEGSWLTVV.